This is a list of T cell receptor beta chains from one sample in a study of hypomethylating agent response in myelodysplastic syndrome. Profiling relied on immunoSEQ multiplex PCR, and the TCRdb table lists in-frame clones only, not all of them. The sample holds around 4,900 clones, less than 90% seen once. Source: bone marrow, taken before or after starting hypomethylating agent treatment for myelodysplastic syndrome (not recorded which). These receptors originate from a human donor with myelodysplastic syndrome. Each CDR3 is given with its conserved first and last residue. The order of the fields is J gene, clone size, V gene, D gene, CDR3 DNA, CDR3 protein. A D gene is named only where the DNA matches it firmly. Clone size appears in some rows only: once, few, many, or a class for an expanded clone.

TRBJ2-1	once	TRBV2	.	TGTGCCAGCAGACAGGATTACAATGAGCAGTTCTTC	CASRQDYNEQFF
TRBJ1-4	.	TRBV5-8	TRBD1	TGTGCCAGCAGCTTGGGCGGGACAGGTCGTGAAAAACTGTTTTTT	CASSLGGTGREKLFF
TRBJ1-2	.	TRBV4-1	.	TGCGCCAGCAGCCAAGGAGGGTCAGGGTCATATGGCTACACCTTC	CASSQGGSGSYGYTF
TRBJ1-5	.	TRBV28	TRBD1	TGTGCCAGCAGTTTCAGGGGGCGCGGAAGCAATCAGCCCCAGCATTTT	CASSFRGRGSNQPQHF
TRBJ2-7	.	TRBV18	TRBD1	TGTGCCAGCTCACCTGCATCAGGGGGTGGGAACGAGCAGTACTTC	CASSPASGGGNEQYF
TRBJ2-7	.	TRBV6-6	TRBD2	TGTGCCAGCAGTTTGCAAGCGGGACCAAACTACGAGCAGTACTTC	CASSLQAGPNYEQYF
TRBJ1-2	.	TRBV30	.	TGTGCCTGGAGTGTTGGGACCTTCTATGGCTACACCTTC	CAWSVGTFYGYTF
TRBJ2-7	.	TRBV4-2	.	TGTGCCAGCAGCCAAGATCGCGGGTACTCCTACGAGCAGTACTTC	CASSQDRGYSYEQYF
TRBJ2-7	.	TRBV13	.	TGTGCCAGCAGCTCTTCGATTTACGAGCAGTACTTC	CASSSSIYEQYF
TRBJ2-1	.	TRBV7-2	.	TGTGCCAGCAGCAAGACCAAATACAATGAGCAGTTCTTC	CASSKTKYNEQFF
TRBJ2-3	.	TRBV5-1	.	TGCGCCAGCAGCTTGGCGGGACTCCCCCCGGATACGCAGTATTTT	CASSLAGLPPDTQYF
TRBJ2-5	few	TRBV4-1	TRBD1	TGCGCCAGCAGCCAAGCTCTGGGACAGGGATCCGGTAGGGAGACCCAGTACTTC	CASSQALGQGSGRETQYF
TRBJ2-2	.	TRBV7-9	.	TGTGCCAGCAGCTTAAATGGTGGTAGGGGGAAGCTGTTTTTT	CASSLNGGRGKLFF
TRBJ2-7	.	TRBV28	.	TGTGCCACCGGACCATACGAGCAGTACTTC	CATGPYEQYF
TRBJ2-5	once	TRBV19	.	TGTGCCAGTAGTATAGGGGGGGCGTCCCAAGAGACCCAGTACTTC	CASSIGGASQETQYF
TRBJ2-1	.	TRBV28	TRBD2	TGTGCCAGCAGTTTAGGGACTAGTGGGGAGCAGTTCTTC	CASSLGTSGEQFF
TRBJ1-2	.	TRBV28	TRBD1	TGTGCCACTAAAACAGGGGCCGCTCGGAACTATGGCTACACCTTC	CATKTGAARNYGYTF
TRBJ2-2	.	TRBV5-1	TRBD1	TGCGCCAGCACCACAGGGGGCCGGACCGGGGAGCTGTTTTTT	CASTTGGRTGELFF
TRBJ2-3	.	TRBV11-2	.	TGTGCCAGCAGCTTAGATTCCGGGACGCAGTATTTT	CASSLDSGTQYF
TRBJ2-2	.	TRBV5-1	.	TGCGCCAGCAGCTTGGGACAGGTTGCGGGGGAGCTGTTTTTT	CASSLGQVAGELFF
TRBJ2-1	.	TRBV5-4	.	TGTGCCAGCAGCACGAGGGACGGGCTCTTGGAGCAGTTCTTC	CASSTRDGLLEQFF
TRBJ2-6	.	TRBV28	.	TGTGCCAGCAGTTTATCTGGGGCCAACGTCCTGACTTTC	CASSLSGANVLTF
TRBJ2-5	.	TRBV4-1	.	TGCGCCAGCAGCCCTCCCGGGAAAGAGACCCAGTACTTC	CASSPPGKETQYF
TRBJ2-3	.	TRBV19	.	TGTGCCAGTACCGCCTCCACAGATACGCAGTATTTT	CASTASTDTQYF
TRBJ2-7	.	TRBV30	.	TGTGCCTGGAGTGACGGGACTTCCCTTTTGTACGAGCAGTACTTC	CAWSDGTSLLYEQYF
TRBJ2-7	large	TRBV7-9	TRBD2	TGTGCCAGCAGCGAAAATAGCGGGAGGGCCTACGAGCAGTACTTC	CASSENSGRAYEQYF
TRBJ2-5	.	TRBV9	TRBD2	TGTGCCAGCAGCGTTGGTAGCGGGATGTCTCAAGAGACCCAGTACTTC	CASSVGSGMSQETQYF
TRBJ1-5	few	TRBV28	.	TGTGCCAGCAGTTTGGAGGATCAGGGAAGGAATCAGCCCCAGCATTTT	CASSLEDQGRNQPQHF
TRBJ1-1	.	TRBV6-6	.	TGTGCCAGCAGTTTCAGGTGGAACACTGAAGCTTTCTTT	CASSFRWNTEAFF
TRBJ2-2	.	TRBV5-5	.	TGTGCCAGCACCTATACCGTGGGGGTACGGACCGGGGAGCTGTTTTTT	CASTYTVGVRTGELFF
TRBJ2-7	.	TRBV7-7	TRBD1	TGTGCCAGCAGCTTTTCATCGGGACAGGGCTACGAGCAGTACTTC	CASSFSSGQGYEQYF
TRBJ1-5	.	TRBV10-3	TRBD1	TGTGCCATTTCAGGGGGGGGTCAGCCCCAGCATTTT	CAISGGGQPQHF
TRBJ2-7	few	TRBV19	.	TGTGCCAGTAGTGCTCCAGGGCGGGGCCTCCCCTACGAGCAGTACTTC	CASSAPGRGLPYEQYF
TRBJ2-5	.	TRBV7-9	TRBD1	TGTGCCAGCAGCCGGACAGGAAGAAAGGGAGAAGAGACCCAGTACTTC	CASSRTGRKGEETQYF
TRBJ1-2	.	TRBV19	.	TGTGCCAGTAGTGCCACACATGCCGGACTGAACTATGGCTACACCTTC	CASSATHAGLNYGYTF
TRBJ2-2	.	TRBV4-3	.	TGCGCCAGCAGCCCGGGGATGACCGGGGAGCTGTTTTTT	CASSPGMTGELFF
TRBJ2-5	.	TRBV4-3	.	TGCGCCAGCAGCCCGCGGGACCCACGGTACCAAGAGACCCAGTACTTC	CASSPRDPRYQETQYF
TRBJ2-7	few	TRBV7-4	.	TGTGCCAGCAGCGGGTCCCGGGACACGTTCCTCTACGAGCAGTACTTC	CASSGSRDTFLYEQYF
TRBJ2-1	.	TRBV6-5	.	TGTGCCAGCAGTTATAGGTGGCACGATGAGCAGTTCTTC	CASSYRWHDEQFF
TRBJ2-3	.	TRBV14	TRBD2	TGTGCCAGCAGCCCCTTCCCGGCTAGCGGGATAAGCACAGATACGCAGTATTTT	CASSPFPASGISTDTQYF
TRBJ1-2	.	TRBV5-8	.	TGTGCCAGCAGCTCGACCGGGACTCGAGGCTACACCTTC	CASSSTGTRGYTF
TRBJ1-5	.	TRBV29-1	TRBD1	TGCAGCGTTGGGAAACAGGGGAATCAGCCCCAGCATTTT	CSVGKQGNQPQHF
TRBJ1-2	few	TRBV6-1	.	TGTGCCAGCAGTGAAGAGGGGCGCACATATGGCTACACCTTC	CASSEEGRTYGYTF
TRBJ2-2	.	TRBV9	.	TGTGCCAGCAGCCCAGGGGATTTCACCGGGGAGCTGTTTTTT	CASSPGDFTGELFF
TRBJ1-1	.	TRBV29-1	TRBD1	TGCAGCGTTACCGCAGGGGGCATCTCCGAAGCTTTCTTT	CSVTAGGISEAFF